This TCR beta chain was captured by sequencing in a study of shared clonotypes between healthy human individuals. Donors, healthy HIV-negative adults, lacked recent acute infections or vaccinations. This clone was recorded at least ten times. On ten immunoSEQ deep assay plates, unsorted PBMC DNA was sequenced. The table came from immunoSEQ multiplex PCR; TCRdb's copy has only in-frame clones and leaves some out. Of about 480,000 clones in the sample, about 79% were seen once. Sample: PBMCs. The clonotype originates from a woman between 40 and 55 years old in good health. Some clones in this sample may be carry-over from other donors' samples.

CDR3 sequence reads: CASSLGSGRAASYEQYF. The CDR3 coding sequence is TGTGCCAGCAGCTTAGGTAGCGGGAGGGCCGCCTCCTACGAGCAGTACTTC. The chain couples TRBV11-2 to TRBJ2-7; TRBD2 matches 11 bases. V lost 1 base, J lost 0 bases, and 5 bases stayed unmatched. CDR1 is SGHAT and CDR2 is FQNNGV in the germline V gene. The CDR3 extends over 17 amino acids.